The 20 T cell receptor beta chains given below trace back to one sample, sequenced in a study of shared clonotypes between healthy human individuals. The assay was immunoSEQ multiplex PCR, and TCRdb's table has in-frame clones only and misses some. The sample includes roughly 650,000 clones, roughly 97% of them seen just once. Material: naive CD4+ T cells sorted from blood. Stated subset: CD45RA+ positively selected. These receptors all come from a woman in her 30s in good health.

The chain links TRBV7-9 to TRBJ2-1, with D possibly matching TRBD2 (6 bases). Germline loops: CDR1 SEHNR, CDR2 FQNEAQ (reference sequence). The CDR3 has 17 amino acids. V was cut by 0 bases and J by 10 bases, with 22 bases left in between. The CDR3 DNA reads TGTGCCAGCAGCTTAGCCTCTCGTGCGGGGCTACTTCTCGAGCAGTTCTTC. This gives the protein CASSLASRAGLLLEQFF.

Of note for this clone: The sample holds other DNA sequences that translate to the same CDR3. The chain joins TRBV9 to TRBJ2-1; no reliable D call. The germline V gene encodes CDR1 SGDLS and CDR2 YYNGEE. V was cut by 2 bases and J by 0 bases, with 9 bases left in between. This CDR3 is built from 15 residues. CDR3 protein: CASSVAGGSYNEQFF. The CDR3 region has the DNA TGTGCCAGCAGCGTTGCAGGCGGCTCCTACAATGAGCAGTTCTTC.

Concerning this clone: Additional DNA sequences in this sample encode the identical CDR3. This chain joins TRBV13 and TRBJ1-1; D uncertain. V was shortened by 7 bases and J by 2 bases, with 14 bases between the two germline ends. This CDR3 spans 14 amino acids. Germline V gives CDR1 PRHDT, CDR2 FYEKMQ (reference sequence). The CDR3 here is CASTQQATNTEAFF. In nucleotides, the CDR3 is TGTGCCAGCACGCAGCAGGCCACTAACACTGAAGCTTTCTTT.

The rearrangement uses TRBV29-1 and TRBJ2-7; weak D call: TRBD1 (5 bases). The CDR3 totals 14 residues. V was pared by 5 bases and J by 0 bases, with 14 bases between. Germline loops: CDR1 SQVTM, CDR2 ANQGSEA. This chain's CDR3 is CSVLGYDSSYEQYF. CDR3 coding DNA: TGCAGCGTTCTAGGGTATGACAGCTCCTACGAGCAGTACTTC.

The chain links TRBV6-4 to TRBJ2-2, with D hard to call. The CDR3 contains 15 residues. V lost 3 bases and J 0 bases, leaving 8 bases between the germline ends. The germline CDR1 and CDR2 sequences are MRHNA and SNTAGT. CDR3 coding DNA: TGTGCCAGCAGTGAGTCTACAGCGAACACCGGGGAGCTGTTTTTT. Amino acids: CASSESTANTGELFF.

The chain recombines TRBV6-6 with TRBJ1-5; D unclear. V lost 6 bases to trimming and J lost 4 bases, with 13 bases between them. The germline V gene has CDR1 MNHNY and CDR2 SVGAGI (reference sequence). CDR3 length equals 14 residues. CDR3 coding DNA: TGTGCCAGCAGCCACGACCGGGATAATCAGCCCCAGCATTTT. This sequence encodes CASSHDRDNQPQHF.

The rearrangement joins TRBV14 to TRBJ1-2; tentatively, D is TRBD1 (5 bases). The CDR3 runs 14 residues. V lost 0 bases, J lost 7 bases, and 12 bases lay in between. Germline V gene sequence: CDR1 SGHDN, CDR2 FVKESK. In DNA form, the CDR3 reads TGTGCCAGCAGCCAAGATCTCAGGGCGCGTGGCTACACCTTC. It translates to CASSQDLRARGYTF. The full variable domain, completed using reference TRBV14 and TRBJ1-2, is EAGVTQFPSHSVIEKGQTVTLRCDPISGHDNLYWYRRVMGKEIKFLLHFVKESKQDESGMPNNRFLAERTGGTYSTLKVQPAELEDSGVYFCASSQDLRARGYTFGSGTRLTVV.

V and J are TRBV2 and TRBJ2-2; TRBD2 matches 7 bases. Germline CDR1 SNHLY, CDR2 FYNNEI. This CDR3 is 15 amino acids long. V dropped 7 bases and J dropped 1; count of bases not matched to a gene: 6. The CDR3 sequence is CASKETSWNTGELFF. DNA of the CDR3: TGTGCCAGCAAAGAGACTAGCTGGAACACCGGGGAGCTGTTTTTT.

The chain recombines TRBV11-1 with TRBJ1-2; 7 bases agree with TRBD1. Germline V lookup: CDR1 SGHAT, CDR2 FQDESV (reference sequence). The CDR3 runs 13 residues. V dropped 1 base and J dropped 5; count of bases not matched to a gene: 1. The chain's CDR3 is CASSLGQGYGYTF. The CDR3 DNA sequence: TGTGCCAGCAGCTTAGGACAGGGATATGGCTACACCTTC.

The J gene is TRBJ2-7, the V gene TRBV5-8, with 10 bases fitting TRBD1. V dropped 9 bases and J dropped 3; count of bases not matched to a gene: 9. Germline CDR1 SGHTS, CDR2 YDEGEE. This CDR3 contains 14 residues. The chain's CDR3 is CATKRTGGLYEQYF. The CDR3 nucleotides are TGTGCCACCAAAAGGACAGGGGGGCTCTACGAGCAGTACTTC.

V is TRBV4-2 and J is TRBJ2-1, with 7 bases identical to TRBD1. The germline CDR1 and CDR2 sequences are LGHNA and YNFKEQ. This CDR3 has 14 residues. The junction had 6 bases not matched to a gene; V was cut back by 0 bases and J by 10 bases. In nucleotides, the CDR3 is TGTGCCAGCAGCCAAGATCAGGGGACAGAAGAGCAGTTCTTC. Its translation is CASSQDQGTEEQFF.

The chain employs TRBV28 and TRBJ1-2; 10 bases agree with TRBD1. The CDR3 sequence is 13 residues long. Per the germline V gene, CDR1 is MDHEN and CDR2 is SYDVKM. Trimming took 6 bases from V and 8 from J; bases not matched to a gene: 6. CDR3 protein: CASSTGTGEGYTF. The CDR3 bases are TGTGCCAGCAGCACCGGGACAGGGGAAGGCTACACCTTC.

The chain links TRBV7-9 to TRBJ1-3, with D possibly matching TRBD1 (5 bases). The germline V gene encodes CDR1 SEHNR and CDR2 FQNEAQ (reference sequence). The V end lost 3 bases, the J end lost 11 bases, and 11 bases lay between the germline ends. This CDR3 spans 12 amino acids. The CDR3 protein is CASSLLRDPIYF. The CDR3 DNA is TGTGCCAGCAGCTTGTTACGGGACCCCATATATTTT. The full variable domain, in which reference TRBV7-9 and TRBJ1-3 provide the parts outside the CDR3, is DTGVSQNPRHKITKRGQNVTFRCDPISEHNRLYWYRQTLGQGPEFLTYFQNEAQLEKSRLLSDRFSAERPKGSFSTLEIQRTEQGDSAMYLCASSLLRDPIYFGEGSWLTVV.

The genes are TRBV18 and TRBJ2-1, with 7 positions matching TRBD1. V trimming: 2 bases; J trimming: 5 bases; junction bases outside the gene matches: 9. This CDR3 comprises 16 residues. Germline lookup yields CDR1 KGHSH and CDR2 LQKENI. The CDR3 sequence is CASSPISTGTHNEQFF. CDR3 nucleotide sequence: TGTGCCAGCTCACCAATTTCGACAGGGACCCACAATGAGCAGTTCTTC. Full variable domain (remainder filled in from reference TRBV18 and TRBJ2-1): NAGVMQNPRHLVRRRGQEARLRCSPMKGHSHVYWYRQLPEEGLKFMVYLQKENIIDESGMPKERFSAEFPKEGPSILRIQQVVRGDSAAYFCASSPISTGTHNEQFFGPGTRLTVL.

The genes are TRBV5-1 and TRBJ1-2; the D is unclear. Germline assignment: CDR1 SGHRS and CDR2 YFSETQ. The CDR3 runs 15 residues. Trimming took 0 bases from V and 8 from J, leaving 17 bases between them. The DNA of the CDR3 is TGCGCCAGCAGCTTGGGGTCCGGGGAGAGTGGCGGCTACACCTTC. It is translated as CASSLGSGESGGYTF.

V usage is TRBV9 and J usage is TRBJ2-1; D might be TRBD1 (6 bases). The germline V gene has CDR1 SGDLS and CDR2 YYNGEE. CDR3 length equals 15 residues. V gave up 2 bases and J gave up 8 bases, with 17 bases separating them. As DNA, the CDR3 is TGTGCCAGCAGCGTCCATCAGGGGCAGTCCTATGAGCAGTTCTTC. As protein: CASSVHQGQSYEQFF.

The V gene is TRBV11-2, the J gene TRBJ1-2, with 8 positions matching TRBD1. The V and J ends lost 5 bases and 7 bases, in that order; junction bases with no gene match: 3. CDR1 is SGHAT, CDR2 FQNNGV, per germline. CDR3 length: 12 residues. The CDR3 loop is CASSQTGAGYTF. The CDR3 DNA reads TGTGCCAGCAGCCAGACAGGGGCTGGCTACACCTTC.

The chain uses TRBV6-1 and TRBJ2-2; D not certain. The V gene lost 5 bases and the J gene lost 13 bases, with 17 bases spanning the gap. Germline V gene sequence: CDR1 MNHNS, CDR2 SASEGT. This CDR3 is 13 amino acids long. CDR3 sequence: CASSSGTGRALFF. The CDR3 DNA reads TGTGCCAGCAGTTCGGGTACGGGCCGAGCGCTGTTTTTT.

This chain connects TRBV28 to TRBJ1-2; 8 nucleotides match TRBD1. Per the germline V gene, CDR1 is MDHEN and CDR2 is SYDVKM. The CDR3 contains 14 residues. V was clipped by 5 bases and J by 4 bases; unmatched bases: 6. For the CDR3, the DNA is TGTGCCAGCAGTCCTGGACAGGGTGGCTATGGCTACACCTTC. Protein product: CASSPGQGGYGYTF.

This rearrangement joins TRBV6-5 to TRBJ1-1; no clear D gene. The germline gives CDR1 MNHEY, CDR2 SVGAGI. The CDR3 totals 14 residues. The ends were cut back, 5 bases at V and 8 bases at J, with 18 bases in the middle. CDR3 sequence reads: CASSRWRDAAEAFF. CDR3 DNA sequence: TGTGCCAGCAGTCGGTGGAGGGATGCAGCCGAAGCTTTCTTT.